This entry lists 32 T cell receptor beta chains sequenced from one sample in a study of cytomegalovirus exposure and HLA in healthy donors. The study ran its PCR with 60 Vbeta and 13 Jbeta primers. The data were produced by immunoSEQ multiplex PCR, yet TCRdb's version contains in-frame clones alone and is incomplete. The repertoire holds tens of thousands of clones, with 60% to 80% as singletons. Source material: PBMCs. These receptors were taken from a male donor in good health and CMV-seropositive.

CDR3 sequence: CAVAGGGQRSYNEQFF. Written as DNA, the CDR3 is TGTGCCGTCGCGGGGGGCGGTCAACGCTCCTACAATGAGCAGTTCTTC. The gene calls are TRBV10-3 and TRBJ2-1, with 8 bases identical to TRBD2. This CDR3 is 16 amino acids long. Germline CDR1 and CDR2: ENHRY and SYGVKD. Trimming removed 11 bases from V and 0 bases from J; junction bases left unmatched: 12.

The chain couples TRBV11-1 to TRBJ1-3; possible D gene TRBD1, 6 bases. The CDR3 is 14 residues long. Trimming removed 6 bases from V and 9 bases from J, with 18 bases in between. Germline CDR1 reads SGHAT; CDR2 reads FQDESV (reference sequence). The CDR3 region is CASSPEGQRSTIYF. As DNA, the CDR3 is TGTGCCAGCAGTCCTGAGGGACAAAGAAGCACCATATATTTT. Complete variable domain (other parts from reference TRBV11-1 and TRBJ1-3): EAEVAQSPRYKITEKSQAVAFWCDPISGHATLYWYRQILGQGPELLVQFQDESVVDDSQLPKDRFSAERLKGVDSTLKIQPAELGDSAMYLCASSPEGQRSTIYFGEGSWLTVV.

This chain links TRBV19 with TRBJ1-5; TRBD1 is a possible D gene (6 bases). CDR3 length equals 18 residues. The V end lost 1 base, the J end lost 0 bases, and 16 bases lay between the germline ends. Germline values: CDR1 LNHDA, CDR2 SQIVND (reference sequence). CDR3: CASSIAKTGSYSNQPQHF. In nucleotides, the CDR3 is TGTGCCAGTAGTATAGCGAAAACAGGGAGTTATAGCAATCAGCCCCAGCATTTT.

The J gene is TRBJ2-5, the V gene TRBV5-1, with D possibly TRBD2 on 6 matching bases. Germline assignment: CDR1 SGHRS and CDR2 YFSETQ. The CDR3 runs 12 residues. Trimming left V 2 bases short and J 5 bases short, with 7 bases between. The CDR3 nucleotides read TGCGCCAGCAGCTTTGGGGGGGAGACCCAGTACTTC. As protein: CASSFGGETQYF. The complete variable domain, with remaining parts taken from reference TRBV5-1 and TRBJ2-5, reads KAGVTQTPRYLIKTRGQQVTLSCSPISGHRSVSWYQQTPGQGLQFLFEYFSETQRNKGNFPGRFSGRQFSNSRSEMNVSTLELGDSALYLCASSFGGETQYFGPGTRLLVL.

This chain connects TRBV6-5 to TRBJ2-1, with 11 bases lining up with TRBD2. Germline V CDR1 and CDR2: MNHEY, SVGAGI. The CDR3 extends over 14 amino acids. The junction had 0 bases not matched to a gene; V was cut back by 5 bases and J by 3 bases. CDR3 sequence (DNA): TGTGCCAGCAGTCTAGCGGGGGGCTACAATGAGCAGTTCTTC. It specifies CASSLAGGYNEQFF.

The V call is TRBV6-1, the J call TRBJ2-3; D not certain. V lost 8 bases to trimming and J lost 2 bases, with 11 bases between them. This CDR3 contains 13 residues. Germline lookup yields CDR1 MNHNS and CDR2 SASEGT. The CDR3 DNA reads TGTGCCAGCCGCGATCCCGACACAGATACGCAGTATTTT. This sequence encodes CASRDPDTDTQYF.

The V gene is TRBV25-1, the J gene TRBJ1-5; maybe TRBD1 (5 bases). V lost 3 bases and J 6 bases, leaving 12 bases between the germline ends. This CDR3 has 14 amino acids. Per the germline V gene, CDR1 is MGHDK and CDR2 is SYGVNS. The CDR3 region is CASSDDSLSQPQHF. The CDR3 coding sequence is TGTGCCAGCAGTGATGACAGTTTGAGTCAGCCCCAGCATTTT.

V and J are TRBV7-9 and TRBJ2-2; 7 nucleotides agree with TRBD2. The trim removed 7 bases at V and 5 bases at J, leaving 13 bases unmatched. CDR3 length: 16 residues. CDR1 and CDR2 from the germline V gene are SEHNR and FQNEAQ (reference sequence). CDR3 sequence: CASTSGRAGTTGELFF. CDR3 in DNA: TGTGCCAGCACCTCGGGACGAGCGGGGACTACCGGGGAGCTGTTTTTT.

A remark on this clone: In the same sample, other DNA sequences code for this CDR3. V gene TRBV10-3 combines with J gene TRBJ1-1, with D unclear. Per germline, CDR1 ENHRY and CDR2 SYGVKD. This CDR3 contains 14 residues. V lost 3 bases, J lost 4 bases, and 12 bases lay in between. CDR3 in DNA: TGTGCCATCAGTGATTGGGCCGAGGGCACTGAAGCTTTCTTT. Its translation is CAISDWAEGTEAFF.

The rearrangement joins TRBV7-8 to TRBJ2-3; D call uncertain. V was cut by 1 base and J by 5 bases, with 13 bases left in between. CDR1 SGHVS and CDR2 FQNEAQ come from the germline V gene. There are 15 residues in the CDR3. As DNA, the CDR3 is TGTGCCAGCAGCTTAGGCCGGGTTGCCCGAGATACGCAGTATTTT. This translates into CASSLGRVARDTQYF.

For the CDR3, the DNA is TGTGCCAGCAGCTTACCAATTGGGGCCGGAGCTTTCTTT. Amino acids: CASSLPIGAGAFF. V gene TRBV7-9 combines with J gene TRBJ1-1, with D possibly TRBD1 on 5 matching bases. CDR3 length: 13 amino acids. CDR1 and CDR2 (germline): SEHNR, FQNEAQ (reference sequence). V gave up 2 bases and J gave up 10 bases, with 14 bases separating them. The whole variable domain, filled in from reference TRBV7-9 and TRBJ1-1, reads DTGVSQNPRHKITKRGQNVTFRCDPISEHNRLYWYRQTLGQGPEFLTYFQNEAQLEKSRLLSDRFSAERPKGSFSTLEIQRTEQGDSAMYLCASSLPIGAGAFFGQGTRLTVV.

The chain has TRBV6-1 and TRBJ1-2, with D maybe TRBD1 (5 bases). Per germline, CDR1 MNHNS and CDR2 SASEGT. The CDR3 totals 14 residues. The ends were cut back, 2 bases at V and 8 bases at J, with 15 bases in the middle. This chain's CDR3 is CASSESGWVNGYTF. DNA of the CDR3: TGTGCCAGCAGTGAATCAGGGTGGGTTAACGGCTACACCTTC.

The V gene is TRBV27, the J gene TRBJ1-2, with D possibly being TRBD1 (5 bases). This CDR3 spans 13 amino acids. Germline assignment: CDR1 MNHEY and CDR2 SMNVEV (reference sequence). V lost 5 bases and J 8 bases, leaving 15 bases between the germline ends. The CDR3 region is CASSPPDGGGYTF. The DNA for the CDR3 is TGTGCCAGCAGTCCCCCTGACGGGGGAGGCTACACCTTC.

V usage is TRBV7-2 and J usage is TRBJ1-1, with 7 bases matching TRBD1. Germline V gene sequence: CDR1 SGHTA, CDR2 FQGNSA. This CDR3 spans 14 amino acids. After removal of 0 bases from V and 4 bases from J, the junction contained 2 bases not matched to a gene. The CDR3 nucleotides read TGTGCCAGCAGCTTAGCGGGGACAGCCACTGAAGCTTTCTTT. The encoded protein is CASSLAGTATEAFF.

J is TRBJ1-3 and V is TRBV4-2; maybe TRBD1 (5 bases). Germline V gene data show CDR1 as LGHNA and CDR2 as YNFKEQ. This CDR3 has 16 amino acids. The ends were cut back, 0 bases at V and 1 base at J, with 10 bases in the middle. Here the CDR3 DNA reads TGTGCCAGCAGCCAAGAATTTGCAGGGTCTGGAAACACCATATATTTT. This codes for CASSQEFAGSGNTIYF.

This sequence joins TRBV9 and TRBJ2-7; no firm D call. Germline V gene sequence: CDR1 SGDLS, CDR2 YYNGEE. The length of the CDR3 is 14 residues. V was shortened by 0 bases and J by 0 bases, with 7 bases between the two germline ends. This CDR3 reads CASSVGADSYEQYF. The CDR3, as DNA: TGTGCCAGCAGCGTAGGGGCAGACTCCTACGAGCAGTACTTC.

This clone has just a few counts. The CDR3, as DNA: TGTGCCAGCAGCTTGATCCATAGAAACACCGGGGAGCTGTTTTTT. Its protein product is CASSLIHRNTGELFF. The V call is TRBV5-6, the J call TRBJ2-2; no reliable D call. From germline, CDR1 is SGHDT and CDR2 YYEEEE. The length of the CDR3 is 15 residues. Trimming cost V 1 base and J 2 bases, with 9 bases left between them.

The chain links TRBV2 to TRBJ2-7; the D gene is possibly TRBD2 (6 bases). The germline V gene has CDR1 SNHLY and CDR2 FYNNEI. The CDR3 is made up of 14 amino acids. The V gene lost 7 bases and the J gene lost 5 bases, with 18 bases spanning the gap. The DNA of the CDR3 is TGTGCCAGCAACCTTCGGGGGTTCGCTGACGAGCAGTACTTC. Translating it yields CASNLRGFADEQYF.

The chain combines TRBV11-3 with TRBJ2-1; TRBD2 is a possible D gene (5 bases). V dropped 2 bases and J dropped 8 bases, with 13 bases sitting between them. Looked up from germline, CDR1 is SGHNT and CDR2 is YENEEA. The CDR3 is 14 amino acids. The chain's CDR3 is CASSLSRGSDEQFF. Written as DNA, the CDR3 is TGTGCCAGCAGCTTATCACGGGGTAGCGATGAGCAGTTCTTC.

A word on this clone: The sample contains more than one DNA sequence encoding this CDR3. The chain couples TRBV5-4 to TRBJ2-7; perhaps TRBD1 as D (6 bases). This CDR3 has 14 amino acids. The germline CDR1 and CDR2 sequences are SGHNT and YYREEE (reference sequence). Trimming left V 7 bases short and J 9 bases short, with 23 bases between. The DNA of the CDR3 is TGTGCCAGCCTTAGACAGGACCACCCCGGAGGGCAGTACTTC. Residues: CASLRQDHPGGQYF.

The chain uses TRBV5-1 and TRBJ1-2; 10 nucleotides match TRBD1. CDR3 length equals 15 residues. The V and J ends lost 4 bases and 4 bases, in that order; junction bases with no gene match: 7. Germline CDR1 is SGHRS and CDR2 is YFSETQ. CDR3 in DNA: TGCGCCAGCAGCCACGGGACAGGGGATACCTATGGCTACACCTTC. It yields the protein CASSHGTGDTYGYTF.

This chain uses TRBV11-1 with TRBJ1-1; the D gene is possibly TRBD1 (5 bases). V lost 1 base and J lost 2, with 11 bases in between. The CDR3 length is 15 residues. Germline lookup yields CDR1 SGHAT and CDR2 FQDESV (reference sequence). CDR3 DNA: TGTGCCAGCAGCTTAGGAGCGACAGCAAACACTGAAGCTTTCTTT. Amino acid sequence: CASSLGATANTEAFF.

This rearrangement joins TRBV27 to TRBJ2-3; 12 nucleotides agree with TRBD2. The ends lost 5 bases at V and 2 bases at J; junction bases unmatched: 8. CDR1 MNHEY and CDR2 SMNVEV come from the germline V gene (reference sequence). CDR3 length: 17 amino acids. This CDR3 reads CASSPETSGGYTDTQYF. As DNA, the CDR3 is TGTGCCAGCAGTCCAGAGACTAGCGGGGGATACACAGATACGCAGTATTTT.

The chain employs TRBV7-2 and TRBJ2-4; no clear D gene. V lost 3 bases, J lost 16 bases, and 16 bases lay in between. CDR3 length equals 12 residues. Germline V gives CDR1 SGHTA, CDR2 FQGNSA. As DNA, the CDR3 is TGTGCCAGCAGCTTGTGGGCCGTTCCGCCCTACTTC. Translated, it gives CASSLWAVPPYF.

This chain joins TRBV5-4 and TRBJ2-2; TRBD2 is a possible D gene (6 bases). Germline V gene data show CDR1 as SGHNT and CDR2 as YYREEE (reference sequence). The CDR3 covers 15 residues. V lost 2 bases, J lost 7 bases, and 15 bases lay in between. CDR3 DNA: TGTGCCAGCAGCTTCGGGACTTACGATGGCGGGGAGCTGTTTTTT. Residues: CASSFGTYDGGELFF.

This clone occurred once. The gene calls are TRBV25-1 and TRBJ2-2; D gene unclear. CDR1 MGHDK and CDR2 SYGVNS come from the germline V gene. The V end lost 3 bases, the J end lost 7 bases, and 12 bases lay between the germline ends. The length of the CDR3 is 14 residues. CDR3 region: CASSDIRGGGELFF. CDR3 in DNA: TGTGCCAGCAGTGACATCCGCGGTGGCGGGGAGCTGTTTTTT.

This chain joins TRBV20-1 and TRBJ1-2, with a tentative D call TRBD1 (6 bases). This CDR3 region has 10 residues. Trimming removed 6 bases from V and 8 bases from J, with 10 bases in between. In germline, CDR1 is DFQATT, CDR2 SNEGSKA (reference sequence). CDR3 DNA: TGCAGTGCCCAGGGGCTCGGCTACACCTTC. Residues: CSAQGLGYTF.

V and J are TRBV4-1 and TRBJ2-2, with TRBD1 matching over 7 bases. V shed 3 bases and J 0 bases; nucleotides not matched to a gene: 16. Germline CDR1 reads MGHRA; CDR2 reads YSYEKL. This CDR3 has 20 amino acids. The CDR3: CASSHGKRPGQQSNTGELFF. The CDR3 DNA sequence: TGCGCCAGCAGCCACGGAAAAAGGCCGGGACAGCAATCGAACACCGGGGAGCTGTTTTTT.

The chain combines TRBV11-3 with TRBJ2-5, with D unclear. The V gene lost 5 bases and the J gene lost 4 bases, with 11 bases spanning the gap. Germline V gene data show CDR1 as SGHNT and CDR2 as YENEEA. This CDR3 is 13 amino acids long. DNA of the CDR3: TGTGCCAGCAGCGGTAGCTTCGGAGAGACCCAGTACTTC. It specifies CASSGSFGETQYF.

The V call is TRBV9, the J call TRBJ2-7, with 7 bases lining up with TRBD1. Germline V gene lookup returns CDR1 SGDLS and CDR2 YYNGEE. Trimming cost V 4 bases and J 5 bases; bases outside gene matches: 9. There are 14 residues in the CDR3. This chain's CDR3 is CASSLTGVRDEQYF. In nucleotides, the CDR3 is TGTGCCAGCAGCTTAACAGGGGTAAGGGACGAGCAGTACTTC.

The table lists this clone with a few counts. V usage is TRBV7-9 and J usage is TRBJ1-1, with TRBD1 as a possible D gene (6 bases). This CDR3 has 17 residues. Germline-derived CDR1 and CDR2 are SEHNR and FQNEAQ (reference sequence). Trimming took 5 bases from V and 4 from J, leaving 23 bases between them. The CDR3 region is CASSLSLVAGDGTEAFF. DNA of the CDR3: TGTGCCAGCAGCCTTTCTCTGGTCGCAGGGGATGGCACTGAAGCTTTCTTT.

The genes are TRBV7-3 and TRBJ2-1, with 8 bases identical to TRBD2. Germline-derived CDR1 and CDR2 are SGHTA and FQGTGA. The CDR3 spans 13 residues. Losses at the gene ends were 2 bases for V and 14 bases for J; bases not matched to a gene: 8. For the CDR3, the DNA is TGTGCCAGCAGCTTACAGCCGGGACTAGAGAAGTTCTTC. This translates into CASSLQPGLEKFF.